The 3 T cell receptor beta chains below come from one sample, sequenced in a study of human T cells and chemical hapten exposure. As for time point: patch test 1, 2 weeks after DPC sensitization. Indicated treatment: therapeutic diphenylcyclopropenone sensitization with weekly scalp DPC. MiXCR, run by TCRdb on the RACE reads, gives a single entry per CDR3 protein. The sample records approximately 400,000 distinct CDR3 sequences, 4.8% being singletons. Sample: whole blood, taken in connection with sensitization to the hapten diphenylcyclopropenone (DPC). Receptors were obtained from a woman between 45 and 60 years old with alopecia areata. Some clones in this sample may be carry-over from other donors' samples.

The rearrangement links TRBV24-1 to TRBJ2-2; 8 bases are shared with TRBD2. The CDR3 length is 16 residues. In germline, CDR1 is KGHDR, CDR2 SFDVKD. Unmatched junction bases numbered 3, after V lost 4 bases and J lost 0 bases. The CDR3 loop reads CATSEPAGANTGELFF. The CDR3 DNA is TGTGCCACCAGTGAGCCAGCGGGAGCGAACACCGGGGAGCTGTTTTTT.

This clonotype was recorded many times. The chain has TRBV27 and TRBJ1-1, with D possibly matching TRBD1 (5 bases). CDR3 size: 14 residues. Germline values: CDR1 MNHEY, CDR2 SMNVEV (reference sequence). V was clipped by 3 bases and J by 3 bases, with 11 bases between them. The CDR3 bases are TGTGCCAGCAGTTTTCAGGGAGTCGACACTGAAGCTTTCTTT. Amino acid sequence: CASSFQGVDTEAFF.

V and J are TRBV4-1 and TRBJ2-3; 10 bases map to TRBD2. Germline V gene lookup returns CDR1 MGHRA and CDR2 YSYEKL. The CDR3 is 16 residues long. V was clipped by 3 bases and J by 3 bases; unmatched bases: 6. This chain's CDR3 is CASSHKAGGPTDTQYF. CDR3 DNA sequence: TGCGCCAGCAGCCATAAAGCGGGGGGGCCGACAGATACGCAGTATTTT.